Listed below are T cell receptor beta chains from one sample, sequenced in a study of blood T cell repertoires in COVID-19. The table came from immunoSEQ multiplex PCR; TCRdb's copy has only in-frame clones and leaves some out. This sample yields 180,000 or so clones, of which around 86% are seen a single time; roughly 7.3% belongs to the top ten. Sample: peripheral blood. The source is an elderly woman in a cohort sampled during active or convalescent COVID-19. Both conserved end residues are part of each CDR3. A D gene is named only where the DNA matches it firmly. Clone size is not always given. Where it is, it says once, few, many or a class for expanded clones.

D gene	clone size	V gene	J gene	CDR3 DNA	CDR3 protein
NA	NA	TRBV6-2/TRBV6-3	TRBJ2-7	TGTGCCAGCAGTGCGGACAGCCCGACCTACGAGCAGTACTTC	CASSADSPTYEQYF
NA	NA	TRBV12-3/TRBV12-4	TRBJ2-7	TGTGCCAGCAGCCCCAGGCACTACGAGCAGTACTTC	CASSPRHYEQYF
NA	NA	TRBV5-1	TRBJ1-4	TGCGCCAGCAGCGCCTTGGCAGGGTCGAGTGAAAAACTGTTTTTT	CASSALAGSSEKLFF
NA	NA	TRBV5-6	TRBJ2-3	TGTGCCAGCAGCTTGGGTTCAGGGCGAGATACGCAGTATTTT	CASSLGSGRDTQYF
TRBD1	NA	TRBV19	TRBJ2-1	TGTGCCAGTAGTGTTGGACAGGGCTCCTACAATGAGCAGTTCTTC	CASSVGQGSYNEQFF
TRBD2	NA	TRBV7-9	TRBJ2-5	TGTGCCAGCCAGAGCGGGAGCGGAGAGACCCAGTACTTC	CASQSGSGETQYF
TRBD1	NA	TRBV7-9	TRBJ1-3	TGTGCCAGCAGCTTCTTGGACAGGGTTGCTGGAAACACCATATATTTT	CASSFLDRVAGNTIYF
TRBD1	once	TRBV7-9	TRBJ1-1	TGTGCCAGCAGCTTTTCCAGGGGGCCCGAAATGAACACTGAAGCTTTCTTT	CASSFSRGPEMNTEAFF
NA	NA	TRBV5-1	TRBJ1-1	TGCGCCAGCAGCTTGGTGGCGGGGAAGAACACTGAAGCTTTCTTT	CASSLVAGKNTEAFF
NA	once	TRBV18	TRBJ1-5	TGTGCCAGCAGTGGAGGGTTCGATCAGCCCCAGCATTTT	CASSGGFDQPQHF
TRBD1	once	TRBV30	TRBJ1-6	TGTGCCTGGAGTGCGAGGGACAGGGGCACCTATAATTCACCCCTCCACTTT	CAWSARDRGTYNSPLHF